This T cell receptor beta chain is from a study of OX40 agonist ivuxolimab in advanced cancers. Notes on the study in general: Expanded clones were, on average, more numerous in CD8+ T cells than in CD4+. Several nonresponders also turned out to have low normalized T-cell clonal expansion.

This clone was recorded only once. Its target is unknown. Sequencing was performed with immunoSEQ multiplex PCR; in TCRdb, only in-frame clones are kept and a portion is missing. The table lists approximately 74,000 clones, approximately 92% of them singletons. The germline gives CDR1 MNHNY, CDR2 SVGAGI (reference sequence). The CDR3 length is 14 residues. Trimming cost V 8 bases and J 4 bases, with 15 bases left between them. The sequence was collected from an adult with an advanced solid tumor such as melanoma, head and neck, liver or kidney cancer. This material consisted of CD4+ or CD8+ T cells sorted from blood, taken in a trial of the OX40 agonist ivuxolimab. This chain links TRBV6-6 with TRBJ1-5; possibly TRBD1 for D (6 bases). CDR3 sequence reads: CASRGGLGNQPQHF. The CDR3 DNA follows: TGTGCCAGCCGGGGGGGGCTCGGGAATCAGCCCCAGCATTTT.